This entry lists 25 T cell receptor beta chains sequenced from one sample in a study of T cell repertoires in cytomegalovirus infection. No antigen is known for these receptors. TCRdb re-called the reads through MiXCR, storing one row per CDR3 protein. This sample has 55,000 to 85,000 distinct CDR3 sequences, with more than 20% found just once. The sample here was CD8+ T cells from cultured PBMCs, taken from culture after CMV antigen stimulation. These receptors all come from a human donor in good health (CMV status not recorded). Some clones in this sample may be carry-over from other donors' samples.

This clonotype was counted between two and nine times. This chain joins TRBV7-9 and TRBJ2-5; D may be TRBD2 (5 bases). The CDR3 spans 16 residues. V was trimmed by 2 bases and J by 0 bases, leaving 13 bases between them. Germline loops: CDR1 SEHNR, CDR2 FQNEAQ (reference sequence). The CDR3 DNA follows: TGTGCCAGCAGCTTATACCCCGGGGAGAACCAAGAGACCCAGTACTTC. Protein: CASSLYPGENQETQYF.

By its share, this clonotype is medium-sized. The V and J genes are TRBV7-9 and TRBJ1-2; D gene uncertain. This CDR3 has 15 amino acids. V lost 7 bases and J 3 bases, leaving 18 bases between the germline ends. CDR1 is SEHNR, CDR2 FQNEAQ, per germline (reference sequence). CDR3 amino acids: CASTRPSGPDYGYTF. The CDR3 region has the DNA TGTGCCAGCACCAGACCGTCAGGCCCAGACTATGGCTACACCTTC.

The chain couples TRBV12-3 or TRBV12-4 to TRBJ2-1; D is perhaps TRBD2 (6 bases). The germline V and J ends were trimmed by 4 bases and 4 bases, with 17 bases remaining between them. This CDR3 contains 16 residues. CDR3 amino acids: CASSSTEAGPYNEQFF. CDR3 DNA sequence: TGTGCCAGCAGTTCCACGGAGGCGGGACCTTACAATGAGCAGTTCTTC.

The rearrangement links TRBV5-6 to TRBJ2-7; 9 bases line up with TRBD1. Per the germline V gene, CDR1 is SGHDT and CDR2 is YYEEEE. This CDR3 region has 14 residues. With 3 bases clipped from V and 3 bases from J, the junction kept 4 bases outside the gene matches. The CDR3 loop reads CASSWGQGDYEQYF. In DNA, the CDR3 is TGTGCCAGCAGCTGGGGACAGGGCGACTACGAGCAGTACTTC.

This clonotype has only a few counts. The V gene is TRBV7-9, the J gene TRBJ2-7, with D maybe TRBD2 (5 bases). V was cut by 5 bases and J by 2 bases, with 13 bases left in between. Per germline, CDR1 SEHNR and CDR2 FQNEAQ (reference sequence). The CDR3 sequence is 14 residues long. The CDR3 loop is CASSPRGLPYEQYF. CDR3 DNA sequence: TGTGCCAGCAGCCCTCGAGGGCTCCCCTACGAGCAGTACTTC. Full variable domain (rest looked up from reference TRBV7-9 and TRBJ2-7): DTGVSQNPRHKITKRGQNVTFRCDPISEHNRLYWYRQTLGQGPEFLTYFQNEAQLEKSRLLSDRFSAERPKGSFSTLEIQRTEQGDSAMYLCASSPRGLPYEQYFGPGTRLTVT.

This clonotype was detected ten times or more. This sequence joins TRBV28 and TRBJ2-4; a weak D match, TRBD1 (6 bases). V was trimmed by 4 bases and J by 3 bases, leaving 16 bases between them. The CDR3 has 16 residues. Germline CDR1 is MDHEN and CDR2 is SYDVKM. CDR3 coding DNA: TGTGCCAGCAGTTCCAGGGGACGTCTCGGCAAAAACATTCAGTACTTC. Translated, it gives CASSSRGRLGKNIQYF.

The table lists this clonotype with a few counts. This chain uses TRBV12-3 or TRBV12-4 with TRBJ2-1; possible D gene TRBD2, 5 bases. The CDR3 runs to 15 residues. The ends were cut back, 5 bases at V and 0 bases at J, with 11 bases in the middle. CDR3 loop: CASSRPGVSYNEQFF. The DNA for the CDR3 is TGTGCCAGCAGTCGCCCCGGGGTCTCCTACAATGAGCAGTTCTTC.

The chain uses TRBV4-1 and TRBJ1-1; D perhaps matches TRBD1 (5 bases). Germline V gene lookup returns CDR1 MGHRA and CDR2 YSYEKL. The CDR3 length is 14 residues. Trimming took 1 base from V and 1 from J, leaving 7 bases between them. CDR3 sequence reads: CASSQGGANTEAFF. The CDR3 coding sequence is TGCGCCAGCAGCCAAGGAGGGGCGAACACTGAAGCTTTCTTT.

This clonotype came up a few times. The chain couples TRBV10-3 to TRBJ1-1; D is unclear. The V end was cut by 0 bases, the J end by 8 bases, with 13 bases between. The CDR3 length is 14 residues. Germline V CDR1 and CDR2: ENHRY, SYGVKD. In nucleotides, the CDR3 is TGTGCCATCAGTGAGTCCCCGACATCTCCCGAAGCTTTCTTT. Encoded protein: CAISESPTSPEAFF.

This clonotype was detected a few times. CDR3 loop: CASSPLGTDQGFDIEAFF. Here the CDR3 DNA reads TGCGCCAGCAGCCCTTTGGGGACCGATCAGGGTTTTGATATTGAAGCTTTCTTT. This chain connects TRBV4-1 to TRBJ1-1; TRBD1 is a possible D gene (5 bases). CDR3 length: 18 residues. The V gene's germline CDR1 is MGHRA and CDR2 YSYEKL. Trimming shortened V by 4 bases and J by 7 bases, and 28 bases separated the two germline ends.

The chain joins TRBV7-8 to TRBJ1-1; no clear D. V lost 1 base and J lost 6, with 6 bases in between. CDR1 and CDR2 (germline): SGHVS, FQNEAQ. This CDR3 region has 12 residues. The CDR3 coding sequence is TGTGCCAGCAGCTTAGGAGGGTCTGAAGCTTTCTTT. It is translated as CASSLGGSEAFF.

The chain combines TRBV11-2 with TRBJ1-1, with a possible D match to TRBD1 (5 bases). Germline V gene data show CDR1 as SGHAT and CDR2 as FQNNGV. Trimming removed 3 bases from V and 6 bases from J, with 14 bases in between. This CDR3 spans 14 amino acids. CDR3 DNA sequence: TGTGCCAGCAGCTTGGATCAGGGTGTATCTGAAGCTTTCTTT. It specifies CASSLDQGVSEAFF. The full variable domain, completed using reference TRBV11-2 and TRBJ1-1, is EAGVAQSPRYKIIEKRQSVAFWCNPISGHATLYWYQQILGQGPKLLIQFQNNGVVDDSQLPKDRFSAERLKGVDSTLKIQPAKLEDSAVYLCASSLDQGVSEAFFGQGTRLTVV.

Regarding this clonotype: An end of the junction differs from the germline gene, which may be a read error. This chain links TRBV7-7 with TRBJ2-5; TRBD1 might be the D (5 bases). Germline CDR1 reads SSHAT; CDR2 reads FNYEAQ (reference sequence). This CDR3 is built from 15 residues. The CDR3 here is CASSQDWGTQETQYF. The CDR3 region has the DNA TGCGCCAGCAGCCAAGATTGGGGCACCCAAGAGACCCAGTACTTC.

The chain combines TRBV7-6 with TRBJ1-1, with D perhaps TRBD1 (6 bases). This CDR3 spans 16 amino acids. Trimming pared 0 bases from V and 0 bases from J, leaving 11 bases between. Germline V gene lookup returns CDR1 SGHVS and CDR2 FNYEAQ. The CDR3 nucleotides read TGTGCCAGCAGCTTAGCGGGGGGGCCCATGAACACTGAAGCTTTCTTT. Its translation: CASSLAGGPMNTEAFF.

The V gene is TRBV5-8, the J gene TRBJ2-1; D possibly corresponds to TRBD1 (5 bases). With 4 bases removed from V and 0 bases from J, the gap between germline ends came to 11 bases. CDR3 size: 15 residues. CDR1 is SGHTS and CDR2 is YDEGEE in the germline V gene. The CDR3 DNA sequence: TGTGCCAGCAGCGACCAGGGAAGCTCCTACAATGAGCAGTTCTTC. Amino acids: CASSDQGSSYNEQFF.

This sequence joins TRBV6-1 and TRBJ2-3, with 8 bases identical to TRBD1. The CDR3 runs 15 residues. Germline loops: CDR1 MNHNS, CDR2 SASEGT. V dropped 5 bases and J dropped 0; count of bases not matched to a gene: 4. The CDR3 region has the DNA TGTGCCAGCAGTCTGGACAGGGCTAGCACAGATACGCAGTATTTT. It encodes CASSLDRASTDTQYF.

V and J are TRBV11-2 and TRBJ2-1, with D possibly being TRBD2 (5 bases). Trimming stripped 5 bases from V and 10 bases from J, with 21 bases between. Germline lookup yields CDR1 SGHAT and CDR2 FQNNGV. CDR3 length equals 15 residues. The CDR3 spells CASSPLALGADEQFF. The CDR3 DNA reads as TGTGCCAGCAGCCCGTTAGCGTTGGGCGCGGACGAGCAGTTCTTC.

The V and J genes are TRBV7-8 and TRBJ1-1; D might be TRBD1 (5 bases). This CDR3 comprises 14 residues. The germline CDR1 and CDR2 sequences are SGHVS and FQNEAQ. V lost 6 bases and J 7 bases, leaving 18 bases between the germline ends. The CDR3 DNA sequence: TGTGCCAGCAGTTCTGGCTCCCAGGGAAATGAAGCTTTCTTT. It yields the protein CASSSGSQGNEAFF.

In this sample, this clonotype turned up a few times. The chain joins TRBV28 to TRBJ1-6; 10 bases line up with TRBD1. The CDR3 is 17 amino acids. J gave up 2 bases and V 7 bases, and 8 bases lay outside the gene matches. Germline CDR1 is MDHEN and CDR2 is SYDVKM. Here the CDR3 reads CASTSTGGATYNSPLHF. DNA of the CDR3: TGTGCCAGCACCTCGACAGGGGGCGCAACCTATAATTCACCCCTCCACTTT.

The rearrangement joins TRBV7-9 to TRBJ2-3; either TRBD1 or TRBD2 may fit D (6 bases each). This CDR3 contains 15 residues. The V end was cut by 0 bases, the J end by 5 bases, with 12 bases between. Germline assignment: CDR1 SEHNR and CDR2 FQNEAQ (reference sequence). CDR3 loop: CASSLAQGREDTQYF. For the CDR3, the DNA is TGTGCCAGCAGCTTAGCCCAGGGGCGGGAAGATACGCAGTATTTT.

This clonotype has a handful of counts. A junction end diverges from the germline sequence, so it may reflect a read error. This CDR3 reads CATHPGDTVFPINEKLFF. CDR3 DNA sequence: TGTGCCACCCACCCCGGGGACACCGTTTTTCCGATTAATGAAAAACTGTTTTTC. V gene TRBV19 combines with J gene TRBJ1-4, with D possibly TRBD1 on 6 matching bases. This CDR3 comprises 18 residues. From germline, CDR1 is LNHDA and CDR2 SQIVND (reference sequence). Based on the CDR3 plus reference TRBV19 and TRBJ1-4, the full variable domain is DGGITQSPKYLFRKEGQNVTLSCEQNLNHDAMYWYRQDPGQGLRLIYYSQIVNDFQKGDIAEGYSVSREKKESFPLTVTSAQKNPTAFYLCATHPGDTVFPINEKLFFGSGTQLSVL.

This chain joins TRBV12-3 or TRBV12-4 and TRBJ1-1; D unresolved. V was clipped by 1 base and J by 3 bases, with 9 bases between them. CDR3 length: 14 residues. The CDR3 DNA reads as TGTGCCAGCAGTTTAGGAAGGTACGACACTGAAGCTTTCTTT. Translated: CASSLGRYDTEAFF.

The rearrangement joins TRBV7-6 to TRBJ2-5; D ambiguous. Germline CDR1 is SGHVS and CDR2 is FNYEAQ. The CDR3 sequence is 15 residues long. Between the trimmed V and J ends, which lost 5 bases and 2 bases, there was a span of 15 bases. In DNA form, the CDR3 reads TGTGCCAGCAGCACAGACGACGGATTTCAAGAGACCCAGTACTTC. This codes for CASSTDDGFQETQYF.

The V call is TRBV7-9, the J call TRBJ2-3; D unresolved. CDR1 and CDR2 from the germline V gene are SEHNR and FQNEAQ (reference sequence). V lost 4 bases and J 0 bases, leaving 14 bases between the germline ends. The CDR3 consists of 16 residues. The CDR3 protein is CASSSSTGLSTDTQYF. The CDR3 DNA follows: TGTGCCAGCAGCTCCTCCACGGGTCTTAGCACAGATACGCAGTATTTT.

The genes are TRBV2 and TRBJ2-5; 11 bases align to TRBD2. V was clipped by 8 bases and J by 4 bases; unmatched bases: 15. Germline V gene lookup returns CDR1 SNHLY and CDR2 FYNNEI. The CDR3 has 17 residues. In DNA form, the CDR3 reads TGTGCCAGCCGGGAAGGGACTAGCGGAATTTGGTTAGAGACCCAGTACTTC. The encoded protein is CASREGTSGIWLETQYF.